This TCR beta chain came from a study of shared clonotypes between healthy human individuals. Concerning this clone: As yet, its antigen is unknown.

Findings of the study overall: Shared clonotypes across all four donors exceeded non-shared ones in generation probability.

Trimming removed 7 bases from V and 4 bases from J; junction bases left unmatched: 11. Looked up from germline, CDR1 is MNHNS and CDR2 is SASEGT. This CDR3 has 15 amino acids. Assay execution took place at the deep level. In the original processing: ImmunoSEQ output lacked quality scores and full-length reads, limiting matched filtering. Profiled with immunoSEQ multiplex PCR; TCRdb holds only in-frame clones, not every one. The V and J calls and clone size come from that table; D and trimming were worked out from the DNA. Found here are about 380,000 clones, around 96% of them singletons; the top ten hold approximately 0.3%.

V usage is TRBV6-1 and J usage is TRBJ1-1; 8 nucleotides line up with TRBD1. The clonotype was recovered from a man aged 25 to 45 in good health. Sequenced input: memory CD8+ T cells sorted from blood. The subset: CD45RO+ cells pooled with CCR7-negative TemRA cells. The CDR3 DNA reads as TGTGCCAGCATCAAGACCCTTCAGGGGGCCACTGAAGCTTTCTTT. This gives the protein CASIKTLQGATEAFF.